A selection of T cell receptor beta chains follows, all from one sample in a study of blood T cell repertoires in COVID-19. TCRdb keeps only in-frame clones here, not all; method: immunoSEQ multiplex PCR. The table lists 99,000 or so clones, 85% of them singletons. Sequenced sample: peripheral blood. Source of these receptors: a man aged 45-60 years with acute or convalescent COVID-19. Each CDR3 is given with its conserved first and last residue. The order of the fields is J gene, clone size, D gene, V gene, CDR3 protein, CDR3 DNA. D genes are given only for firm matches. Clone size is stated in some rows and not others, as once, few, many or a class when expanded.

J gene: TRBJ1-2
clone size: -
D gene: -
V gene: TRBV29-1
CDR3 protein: CSVVGANYGYTF
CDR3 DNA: TGCAGCGTCGTAGGGGCCAACTATGGCTACACCTTC

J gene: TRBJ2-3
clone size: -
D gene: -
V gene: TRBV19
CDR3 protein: CASSIGGWTDTQYF
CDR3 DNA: TGTGCCAGTAGTATAGGGGGCTGGACAGATACGCAGTATTTT

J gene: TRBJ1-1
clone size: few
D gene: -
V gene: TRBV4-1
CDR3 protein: CASSPKGGPVGTEAFF
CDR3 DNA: TGCGCCAGCAGCCCAAAGGGAGGCCCCGTGGGGACTGAAGCTTTCTTT

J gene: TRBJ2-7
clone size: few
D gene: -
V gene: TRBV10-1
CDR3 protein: CASSAGGRGEQYF
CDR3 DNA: TGCGCCAGCAGCGCTGGCGGCAGGGGCGAGCAGTACTTC

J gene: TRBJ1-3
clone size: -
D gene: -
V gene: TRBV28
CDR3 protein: CASILQGNSGNTIYF
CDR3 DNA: TGTGCCAGCATCCTCCAGGGAAACTCTGGAAACACCATATATTTT

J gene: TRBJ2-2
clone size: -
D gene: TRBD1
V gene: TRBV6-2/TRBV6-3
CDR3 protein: CASSRKYTGTGGTGELFF
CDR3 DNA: TGTGCCAGCAGTCGTAAGTACACCGGGACAGGGGGGACCGGGGAGCTGTTTTTT

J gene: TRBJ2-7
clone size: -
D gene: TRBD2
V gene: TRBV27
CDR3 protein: CAIRLAGGVGEQYF
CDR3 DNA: TGTGCCATCAGACTAGCGGGAGGAGTAGGCGAGCAGTACTTC

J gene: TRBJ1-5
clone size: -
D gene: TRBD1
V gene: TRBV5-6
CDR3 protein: CASSADRKNQPQHF
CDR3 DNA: TGTGCCAGCAGCGCGGACAGGAAAAACCAGCCCCAGCATTTT

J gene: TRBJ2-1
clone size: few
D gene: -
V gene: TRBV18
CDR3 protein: CASSPPGRGPYNEQFF
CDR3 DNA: TGTGCCAGCTCACCACCGGGCAGGGGTCCCTACAATGAGCAGTTCTTC

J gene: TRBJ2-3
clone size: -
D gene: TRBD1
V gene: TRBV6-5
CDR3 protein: CASTGQGAGDTQYF
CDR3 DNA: TGTGCCAGCACAGGACAGGGGGCGGGAGATACGCAGTATTTT

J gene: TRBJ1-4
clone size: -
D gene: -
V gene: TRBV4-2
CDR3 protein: CASSQDNRGNEKLFF
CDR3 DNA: TGTGCCAGCAGCCAAGACAACCGGGGTAATGAAAAACTGTTTTTT

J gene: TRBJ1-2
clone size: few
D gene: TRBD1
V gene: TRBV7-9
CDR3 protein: CASSPAPLTGQANYGYTF
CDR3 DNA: TGTGCCAGCAGCCCAGCCCCCTTGACAGGGCAGGCTAACTATGGCTACACCTTC

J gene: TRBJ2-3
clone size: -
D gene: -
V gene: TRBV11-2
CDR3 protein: CASSLDRDTQYF
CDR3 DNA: TGTGCCAGCAGCTTAGACAGGGATACGCAGTATTTT

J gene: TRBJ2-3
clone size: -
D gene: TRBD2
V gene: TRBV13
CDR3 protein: CASSLYGSSGRVGATDTQYF
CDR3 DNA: TGTGCCAGCAGCTTATACGGGTCTAGCGGGAGGGTTGGCGCCACAGATACGCAGTATTTT

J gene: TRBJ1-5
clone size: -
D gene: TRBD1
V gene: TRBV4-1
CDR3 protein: CASSQEGQGSNQPQHF
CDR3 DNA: TGCGCCAGCAGCCAAGAGGGACAGGGGAGCAATCAGCCCCAGCATTTT

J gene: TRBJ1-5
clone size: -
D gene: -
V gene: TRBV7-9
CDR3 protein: CASRGGDQPQHF
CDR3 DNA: TGTGCCAGCAGGGGGGGGGATCAGCCCCAGCATTTT

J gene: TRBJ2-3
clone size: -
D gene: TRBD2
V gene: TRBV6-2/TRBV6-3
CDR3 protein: CASSLSVAGGTQYF
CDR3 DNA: TGTGCCAGCAGTCTCTCCGTAGCGGGAGGAACGCAGTATTTT

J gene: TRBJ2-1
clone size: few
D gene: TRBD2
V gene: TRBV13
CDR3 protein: CASSSGYNEQFF
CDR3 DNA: TGTGCCAGCTCTAGCGGCTACAATGAGCAGTTCTTC

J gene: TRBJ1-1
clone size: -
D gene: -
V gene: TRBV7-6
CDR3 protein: CASSSNRAGEAFF
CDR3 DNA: TGTGCCAGCAGCTCCAACAGGGCCGGTGAAGCTTTCTTT

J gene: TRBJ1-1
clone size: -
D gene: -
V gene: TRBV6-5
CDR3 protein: CASSYDSESPEAFF
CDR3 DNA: TGTGCCAGCAGTTACGACAGTGAATCGCCTGAAGCTTTCTTT

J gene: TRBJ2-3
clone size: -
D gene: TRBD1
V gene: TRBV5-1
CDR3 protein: CASSLAGTGVNTQYF
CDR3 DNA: TGCGCCAGCAGCTTGGCCGGGACAGGGGTTAATACGCAGTATTTT

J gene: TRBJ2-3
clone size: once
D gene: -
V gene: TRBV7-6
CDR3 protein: CASSLYGSTDTQYF
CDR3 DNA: TGTGCCAGCAGCTTATATGGCAGCACAGATACGCAGTATTTT